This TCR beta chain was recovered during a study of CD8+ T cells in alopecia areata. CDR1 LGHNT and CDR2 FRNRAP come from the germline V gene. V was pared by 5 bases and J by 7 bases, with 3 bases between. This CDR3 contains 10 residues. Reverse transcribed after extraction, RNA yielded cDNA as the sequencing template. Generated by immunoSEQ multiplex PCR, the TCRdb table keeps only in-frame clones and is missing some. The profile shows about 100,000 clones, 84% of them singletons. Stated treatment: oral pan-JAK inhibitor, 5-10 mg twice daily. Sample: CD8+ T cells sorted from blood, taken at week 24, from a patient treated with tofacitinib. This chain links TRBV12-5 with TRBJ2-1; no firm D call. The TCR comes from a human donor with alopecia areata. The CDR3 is CASGVNEQFF. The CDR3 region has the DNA TGTGCTAGTGGTGTGAATGAGCAGTTCTTC.